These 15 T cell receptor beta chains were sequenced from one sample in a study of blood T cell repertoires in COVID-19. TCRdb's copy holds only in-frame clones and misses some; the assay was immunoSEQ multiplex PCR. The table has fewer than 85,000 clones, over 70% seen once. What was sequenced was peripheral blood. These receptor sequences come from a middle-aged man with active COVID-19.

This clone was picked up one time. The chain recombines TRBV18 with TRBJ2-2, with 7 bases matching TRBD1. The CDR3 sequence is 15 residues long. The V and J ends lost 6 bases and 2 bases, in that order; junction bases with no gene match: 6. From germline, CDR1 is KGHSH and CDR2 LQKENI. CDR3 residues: CASSLGQSNTGELFF. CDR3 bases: TGTGCCAGCTCTCTGGGACAGTCAAACACCGGGGAGCTGTTTTTT. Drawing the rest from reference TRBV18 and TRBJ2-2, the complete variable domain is NAGVMQNPRHLVRRRGQEARLRCSPMKGHSHVYWYRQLPEEGLKFMVYLQKENIIDESGMPKERFSAEFPKEGPSILRIQQVVRGDSAAYFCASSLGQSNTGELFFGEGSRLTVL.

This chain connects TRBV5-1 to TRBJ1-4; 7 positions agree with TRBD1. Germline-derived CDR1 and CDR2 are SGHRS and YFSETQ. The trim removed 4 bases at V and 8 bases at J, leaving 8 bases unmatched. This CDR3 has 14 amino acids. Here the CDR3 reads CASSQNPGQEKLFF. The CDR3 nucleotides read TGCGCCAGCAGCCAAAATCCGGGACAGGAAAAACTGTTTTTT. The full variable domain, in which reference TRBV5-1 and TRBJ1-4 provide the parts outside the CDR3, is KAGVTQTPRYLIKTRGQQVTLSCSPISGHRSVSWYQQTPGQGLQFLFEYFSETQRNKGNFPGRFSGRQFSNSRSEMNVSTLELGDSALYLCASSQNPGQEKLFFGSGTQLSVL.

DNA for the CDR3: TGCGCCACCCGGGACAATCACGAGCAGTACTTC. Its protein product is CATRDNHEQYF. The J gene is TRBJ2-7, the V gene TRBV10-2, with a tentative D call TRBD1 (6 bases). Germline V CDR1 and CDR2: WSHSY, SAAADI. This CDR3 spans 11 amino acids. With 10 bases removed from V and 5 bases from J, the gap between germline ends came to 12 bases.

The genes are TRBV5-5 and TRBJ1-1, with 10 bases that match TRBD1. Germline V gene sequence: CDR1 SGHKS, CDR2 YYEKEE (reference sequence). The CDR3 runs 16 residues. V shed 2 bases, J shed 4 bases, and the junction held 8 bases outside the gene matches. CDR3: CASSLFRTGGITEAFF. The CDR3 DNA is TGTGCCAGCAGCTTATTTAGGACAGGGGGAATCACTGAAGCTTTCTTT.

CDR3 amino acids: CATSDFGDRGNEQFF. CDR3 bases: TGTGCCACCAGTGATTTCGGCGACAGGGGGAATGAGCAGTTCTTC. The J gene is TRBJ2-1, the V gene TRBV24-1; 9 bases map to TRBD1. CDR3 length: 15 residues. CDR1 and CDR2 (germline): KGHDR, SFDVKD. The V gene end was trimmed by 1 base and the J gene end by 7 bases; junction bases not matched to a gene: 4.

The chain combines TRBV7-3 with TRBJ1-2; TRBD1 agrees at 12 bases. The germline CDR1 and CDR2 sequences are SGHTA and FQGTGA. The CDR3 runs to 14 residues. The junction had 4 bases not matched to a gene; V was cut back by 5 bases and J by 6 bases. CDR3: CASSVGQGADGYTF. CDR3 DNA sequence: TGTGCCAGCAGCGTGGGACAGGGGGCGGATGGCTACACCTTC.

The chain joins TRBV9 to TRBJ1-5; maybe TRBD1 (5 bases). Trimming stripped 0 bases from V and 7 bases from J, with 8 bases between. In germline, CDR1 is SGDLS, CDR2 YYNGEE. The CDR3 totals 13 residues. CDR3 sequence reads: CASSVEGEQPQHF. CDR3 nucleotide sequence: TGTGCCAGCAGCGTAGAAGGGGAACAGCCCCAGCATTTT.

Written as DNA, the CDR3 is TGTGCCAGCAGCACCCCAACCGGGTCCAGAGGCTACACCTTC. It codes for CASSTPTGSRGYTF. The chain is built from TRBV28 and TRBJ1-2; D gene uncertain. Per the germline V gene, CDR1 is MDHEN and CDR2 is SYDVKM. The CDR3 sequence is 14 residues long. The V gene lost 6 bases and the J gene lost 8 bases, with 19 bases spanning the gap.

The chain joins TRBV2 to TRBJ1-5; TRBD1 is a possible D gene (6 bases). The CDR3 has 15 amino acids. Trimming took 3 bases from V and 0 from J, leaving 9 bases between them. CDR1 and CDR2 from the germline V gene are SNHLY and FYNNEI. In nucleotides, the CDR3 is TGTGCCAGCAGTGACCAGGGGTCTAGCAATCAGCCCCAGCATTTT. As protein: CASSDQGSSNQPQHF.

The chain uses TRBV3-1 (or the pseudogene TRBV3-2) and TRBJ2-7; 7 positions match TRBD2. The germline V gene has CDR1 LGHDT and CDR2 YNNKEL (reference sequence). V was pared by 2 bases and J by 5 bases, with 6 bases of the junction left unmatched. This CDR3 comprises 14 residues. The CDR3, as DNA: TGTGCCAGCAGCCAACCCGGGACTAAAAACGAGCAGTACTTC. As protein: CASSQPGTKNEQYF.

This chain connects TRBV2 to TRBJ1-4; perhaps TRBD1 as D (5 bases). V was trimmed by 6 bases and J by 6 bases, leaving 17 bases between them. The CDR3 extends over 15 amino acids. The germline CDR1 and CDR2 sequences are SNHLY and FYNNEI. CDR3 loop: CASRDQGLVDEKLFF. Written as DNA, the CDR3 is TGTGCCAGCAGGGACCAGGGATTAGTAGATGAAAAACTGTTTTTT.

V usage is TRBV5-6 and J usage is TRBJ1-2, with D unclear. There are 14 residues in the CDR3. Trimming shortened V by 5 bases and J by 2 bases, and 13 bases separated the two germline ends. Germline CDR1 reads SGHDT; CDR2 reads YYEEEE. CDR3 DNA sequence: TGTGCCAGCAGTGCCCTCGGAGGAAACTATGGCTACACCTTC. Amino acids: CASSALGGNYGYTF.

CDR3 in amino acids: CASSELRSAGGYTF. The CDR3 region has the DNA TGTGCCAGCAGTGAACTCCGTTCCGCGGGTGGCTACACCTTC. V gene TRBV27 combines with J gene TRBJ1-2; the D is unclear. Looked up from germline, CDR1 is MNHEY and CDR2 is SMNVEV (reference sequence). The CDR3 loop spans 14 amino acids. V lost 5 bases, J lost 7 bases, and 17 bases lay in between.

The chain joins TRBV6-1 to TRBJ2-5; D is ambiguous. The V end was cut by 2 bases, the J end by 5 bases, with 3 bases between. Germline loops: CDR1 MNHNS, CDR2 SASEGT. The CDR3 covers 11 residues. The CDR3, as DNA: TGTGCCAGCAGTGAACGGGAGACCCAGTACTTC. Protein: CASSERETQYF.

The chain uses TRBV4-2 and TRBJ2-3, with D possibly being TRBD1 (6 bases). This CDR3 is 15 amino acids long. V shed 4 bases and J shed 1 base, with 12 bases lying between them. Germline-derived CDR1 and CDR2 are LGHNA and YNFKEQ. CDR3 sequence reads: CASSLLTGGTDTQYF. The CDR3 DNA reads TGTGCCAGCAGCCTGTTGACAGGCGGCACAGATACGCAGTATTTT.